At least ten counts were recorded for the clone carrying this TCR beta chain. What it binds is not known. Amplified TCR beta CDR3 regions came from RNA transcripts. First-round RT-PCR with HTBI primers amplified the TCR CDR3 region. MiXCR, run by TCRdb on the multiplex PCR reads, gives a single entry per CDR3 protein. The sample has 450,000 to 600,000 distinct CDR3 sequences; 15% to 20% are singletons. This sample was taken from a study of T cells in Graves' hyperthyroidism and ophthalmopathy. Points from the study as a whole: Peripheral blood also featured most of the thyroid clonotypes expanded above 0.001.

V was cut by 4 bases and J by 5 bases, with 14 bases left in between. CDR1 MDHEN and CDR2 SYDVKM come from the germline V gene. The CDR3 extends over 14 amino acids. Uncontrolled infection, other autoimmune disease, pregnancy or lactation excluded patients. This sequence joins TRBV28 and TRBJ1-2, with D perhaps TRBD1 (5 bases). Sequenced: blood. The sequence derives from a man aged 35 to 55 with Graves' ophthalmopathy. The CDR3 nucleotides are TGTGCCAGCAGTTCCCCCGATAGGGGTTATGGCTACACCTTC. Translation gives CASSSPDRGYGYTF.